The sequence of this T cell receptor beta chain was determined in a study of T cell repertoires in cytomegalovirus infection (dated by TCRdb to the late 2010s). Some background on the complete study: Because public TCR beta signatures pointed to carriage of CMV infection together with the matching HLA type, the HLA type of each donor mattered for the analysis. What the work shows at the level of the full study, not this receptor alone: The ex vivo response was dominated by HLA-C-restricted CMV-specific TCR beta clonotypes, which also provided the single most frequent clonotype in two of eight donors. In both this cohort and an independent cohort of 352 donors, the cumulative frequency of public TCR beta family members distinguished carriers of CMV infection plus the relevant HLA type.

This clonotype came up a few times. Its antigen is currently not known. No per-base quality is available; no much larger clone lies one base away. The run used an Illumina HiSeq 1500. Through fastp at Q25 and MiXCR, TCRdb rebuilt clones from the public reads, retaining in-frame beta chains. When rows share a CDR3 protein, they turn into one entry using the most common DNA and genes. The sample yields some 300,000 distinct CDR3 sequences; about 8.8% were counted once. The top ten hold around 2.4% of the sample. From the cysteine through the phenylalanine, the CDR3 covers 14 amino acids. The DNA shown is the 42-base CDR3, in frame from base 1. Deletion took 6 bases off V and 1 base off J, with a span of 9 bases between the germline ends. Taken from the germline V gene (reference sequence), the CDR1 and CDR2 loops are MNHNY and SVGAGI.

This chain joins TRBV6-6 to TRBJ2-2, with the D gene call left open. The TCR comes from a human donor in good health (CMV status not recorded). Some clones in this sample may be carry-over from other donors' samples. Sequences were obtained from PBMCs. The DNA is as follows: TGTGCCAGCAGAAGTGACCGGAACACCGGGGAGCTGTTTTTT. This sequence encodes CASRSDRNTGELFF.